This T cell receptor (beta chain) was sequenced in a study of blood T cells in healthy people across ages. This clonotype was found a few times. Sample-barcoded 5' priming and a J-beta primer mix drove a second PCR of roughly 6 to 12 cycles. A single record per CDR3 protein comes from TCRdb applying MiXCR to the 5' RACE reads. The sample consists of 1.5 million to 2 million distinct CDR3 sequences, over 25% of them appearing once. Germline CDR1 SGDLS, CDR2 YYNGEE. V was pared by 1 base and J by 6 bases, with 11 bases between. CDR3 size: 14 residues. The sequence derives from a woman aged 25 to 39 in good health. Sequencing was carried out using blood. The V gene is TRBV9, the J gene TRBJ2-4; D possibly corresponds to TRBD1 (6 bases). CDR3 DNA sequence: TGTGCCAGCAGCGTAACAGGGAACGTAAACATTCAGTACTTC. Translation gives CASSVTGNVNIQYF.